One and the same sample provided the 5 T cell receptor beta chains below, sequenced in a study of CD4 T cells in relation to SARS-CoV-2 and coronaviruses (dated by TCRdb to the early 2020s). CD4+ T cells from unexposed donors were collected before the COVID-19 pandemic (2011-2018). Libraries were built with the immunoSEQ multiplex PCR assay. This is the immuneACCESS table as TCRdb keeps it, with only in-frame sequences that have V and J called. A part of the clones is gone; compared with another copy, unresolved V genes explain less than half, and the rest is unexplained. The sample records about 59,000 clones, approximately 90% of which are singletons. Jointly, the top ten make up 1.4% of the sample. Sequencing used memory CD4+ T cells from PBMCs. The sample's cell subset or site label is to be understood as: memory (non-naive) CD4+ T cells. These receptors were obtained from a human donor in good health.

The J gene is TRBJ1-4, the V gene TRBV29-1; D is unresolved. The V gene's germline CDR1 is SQVTM and CDR2 ANQGSEA. V shed 5 bases and J shed 5 bases, with 12 bases lying between them. The CDR3 length is 13 residues. This CDR3 reads CSVYGWPNEKLFF. CDR3 nucleotides: TGCAGCGTTTACGGGTGGCCGAATGAAAAACTGTTTTTT. The variable domain in full, with the rest retrieved from reference TRBV29-1 and TRBJ1-4, is SAVISQKPSRDICQRGTSLTIQCQVDSQVTMMFWYRQQPGQSLTLIATANQGSEATYESGFVIDKFPISRPNLTFSTLTVSNMSPEDSSIYLCSVYGWPNEKLFFGSGTQLSVL.

This sequence joins TRBV9 and TRBJ1-6; 9 nucleotides agree with TRBD1. CDR1 and CDR2 (germline): SGDLS, YYNGEE. The CDR3 has 15 residues. V lost 2 bases, J lost 9 bases, and 6 bases stayed unmatched. The CDR3 coding sequence is TGTGCCAGCAGCGTTGACAGGGGGTATGGTTCACCCCTCCACTTT. It translates to CASSVDRGYGSPLHF.

The J gene is TRBJ1-1, the V gene TRBV5-8; TRBD1 might be the D (6 bases). With 5 bases removed from V and 9 bases from J, the gap between germline ends came to 17 bases. The CDR3 has 13 residues. Germline CDR1 and CDR2: SGHTS and YDEGEE. The CDR3 DNA is TGTGCCAGCAGAAACACGGGGGGCGCAAAAGCTTTCTTT. This sequence encodes CASRNTGGAKAFF.

Here the CDR3 reads CASSATAQGESTDTQYF. CDR3 DNA: TGCGCCAGCAGTGCCACAGCCCAGGGGGAATCTACAGATACGCAGTATTTT. The chain has TRBV10-2 and TRBJ2-3; 7 bases are a match to TRBD1. Trimming took 4 bases from V and 3 from J; bases not matched to a gene: 13. The CDR3 contains 17 residues. Germline V CDR1 and CDR2: WSHSY, SAAADI.

V and J are TRBV29-1 and TRBJ2-7; 9 positions match TRBD2. The CDR3 covers 13 residues. V shed 6 bases, J shed 1 base, and the junction held 4 bases outside the gene matches. Germline V gives CDR1 SQVTM, CDR2 ANQGSEA. The CDR3, as DNA: TGCAGCGTATTGCGGGAGGGGTCCTACGAGCAGTACTTC. Translation gives CSVLREGSYEQYF.